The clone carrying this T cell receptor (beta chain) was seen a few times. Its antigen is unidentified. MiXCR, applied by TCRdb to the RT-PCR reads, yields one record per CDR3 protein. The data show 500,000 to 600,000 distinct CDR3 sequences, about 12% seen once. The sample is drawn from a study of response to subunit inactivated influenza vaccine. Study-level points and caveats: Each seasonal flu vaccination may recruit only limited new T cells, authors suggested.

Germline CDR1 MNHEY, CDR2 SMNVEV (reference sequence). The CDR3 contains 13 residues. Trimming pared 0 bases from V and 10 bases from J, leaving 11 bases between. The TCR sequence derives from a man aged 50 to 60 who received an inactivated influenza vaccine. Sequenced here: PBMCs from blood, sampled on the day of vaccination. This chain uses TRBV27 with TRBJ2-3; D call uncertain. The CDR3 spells CASSLSSFSPQYF. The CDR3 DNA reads TGTGCCAGCAGTTTATCTTCTTTTAGCCCGCAGTATTTT.